What follows are 15 T cell receptor beta chains derived from one specimen sequenced in a study of monozygotic twins with cystic fibrosis. Assay used: immunoSEQ multiplex PCR; TCRdb lists only in-frame clones, some missing. The sample comprises about 26,000 clones, about 96% of which are singletons, and around 3% rests with the top ten. The sequencing input was blood. All receptors derive from a girl aged 2 to 10 with cystic fibrosis.

This chain connects TRBV2 to TRBJ2-5, with D hard to call. The CDR3 contains 12 residues. Trimming stripped 7 bases from V and 0 bases from J, with 6 bases between. Germline V gene sequence: CDR1 SNHLY, CDR2 FYNNEI. CDR3 in DNA: TGTGCCAGCAAGCCGGACCAAGAGACCCAGTACTTC. Protein product: CASKPDQETQYF.

V and J are TRBV5-1 and TRBJ2-7, with D hard to call. Trimming removed 4 bases from V and 2 bases from J, with 13 bases in between. CDR1 SGHRS and CDR2 YFSETQ come from the germline V gene. CDR3 length equals 14 residues. Here the CDR3 DNA reads TGCGCCAGCAGCCCTCGGGCCGGTCCCTACGAGCAGTACTTC. It translates to CASSPRAGPYEQYF.

The V gene is TRBV2, the J gene TRBJ2-7; D unclear. The CDR3 length is 16 residues. V was cut by 2 bases and J by 0 bases, with 14 bases left in between. The germline CDR1 and CDR2 sequences are SNHLY and FYNNEI. CDR3 nucleotides: TGTGCCAGCAGTGAAAAAGTTTGGGATAGCTCCTACGAGCAGTACTTC. It is translated as CASSEKVWDSSYEQYF.

This clone was counted a single time. This chain joins TRBV28 and TRBJ2-3; TRBD1 might be the D (6 bases). CDR1 MDHEN and CDR2 SYDVKM come from the germline V gene. V lost 2 bases to trimming and J lost 4 bases, with 19 bases between them. The CDR3 length is 17 residues. The CDR3 DNA sequence: TGTGCCAGCAGTTTAAACAGGGTCGGAGTCTCCCCAGATACGCAGTATTTT. Translating gives CASSLNRVGVSPDTQYF. The full variable domain, completed using reference TRBV28 and TRBJ2-3, is DVKVTQSSRYLVKRTGEKVFLECVQDMDHENMFWYRQDPGLGLRLIYFSYDVKMKEKGDIPEGYSVSREKKERFSLILESASTNQTSMYLCASSLNRVGVSPDTQYFGPGTRLTVL.

The V and J genes are TRBV27 and TRBJ2-7, with unresolved D. Germline V CDR1 and CDR2: MNHEY, SMNVEV (reference sequence). V was trimmed by 0 bases and J by 4 bases, leaving 7 bases between them. The CDR3 has 13 amino acids. The CDR3 sequence is CASSLSIQYEQYF. The DNA for the CDR3 is TGTGCCAGCAGTTTATCGATTCAATACGAGCAGTACTTC.

This chain connects TRBV4-3 to TRBJ2-1; TRBD2 matches at 11 bases. Trimming took 0 bases from V and 10 from J; bases not matched to a gene: 8. The germline V gene has CDR1 LGHNA and CDR2 YSLEER. CDR3 length equals 16 residues. The CDR3 spells CASSQEALAGGREQFF. CDR3 sequence (DNA): TGCGCCAGCAGCCAAGAAGCCCTAGCGGGAGGTCGGGAGCAGTTCTTC.

The V and J genes are TRBV30 and TRBJ1-1; D remains ambiguous. CDR1 is GTSNPN and CDR2 is SVGIG in the germline V gene (reference sequence). Trimming shortened V by 2 bases and J by 4 bases, and 11 bases separated the two germline ends. The CDR3 runs to 13 residues. The CDR3 sequence is CAWSLSRGTEAFF. In DNA form, the CDR3 reads TGTGCCTGGAGTTTAAGCCGGGGCACTGAAGCTTTCTTT.

The genes are TRBV19 and TRBJ1-5, with a possible D match to TRBD1 (5 bases). The CDR3 contains 17 residues. The V gene lost 0 bases and the J gene lost 0 bases, with 12 bases spanning the gap. CDR1 is LNHDA, CDR2 SQIVND, per germline (reference sequence). CDR3: CASSIDRQPYSNQPQHF. The DNA for the CDR3 is TGTGCCAGTAGTATAGATCGACAGCCCTATAGCAATCAGCCCCAGCATTTT.

V is TRBV28 and J is TRBJ1-2; no reliable D call. V shed 11 bases and J shed 8 bases, with 6 bases lying between them. The CDR3 is 8 residues long. Germline values: CDR1 MDHEN, CDR2 SYDVKM. CDR3 in amino acids: CAAGGYTF. In DNA, the CDR3 is TGTGCCGCGGGGGGCTACACCTTC.

This rearrangement joins TRBV10-3 to TRBJ2-3; weak D call: TRBD1 (6 bases). The germline CDR1 and CDR2 sequences are ENHRY and SYGVKD. The CDR3 contains 14 residues. V lost 6 bases to trimming and J lost 2 bases, with 12 bases between them. The CDR3 sequence: CAISGTGTTDTQYF. The CDR3 bases are TGTGCCATCAGCGGTACAGGGACCACAGATACGCAGTATTTT.

The chain employs TRBV7-8 and TRBJ1-1; D may be TRBD1 (5 bases). The CDR3 extends over 15 amino acids. V shed 4 bases and J shed 8 bases, with 20 bases lying between them. Germline assignment: CDR1 SGHVS and CDR2 FQNEAQ. CDR3 region: CASSSRDPGWGEAFF. The CDR3 region has the DNA TGTGCCAGCAGCTCACGCGACCCAGGGTGGGGCGAAGCTTTCTTT. Full variable domain (remainder filled in from reference TRBV7-8 and TRBJ1-1): GAGVSQSPRYKVAKRGQDVALRCDPISGHVSLFWYQQALGQGPEFLTYFQNEAQLDKSGLPSDRFFAERPEGSVSTLKIQRTQQEDSAVYLCASSSRDPGWGEAFFGQGTRLTVV.

This sequence joins TRBV18 and TRBJ1-1; possible D gene TRBD1, 5 bases. The length of the CDR3 is 15 residues. The germline V and J ends were trimmed by 3 bases and 1 base, with 12 bases remaining between them. Germline assignment: CDR1 KGHSH and CDR2 LQKENI. CDR3 amino acids: CASSPLGASNTEAFF. Here the CDR3 DNA reads TGTGCCAGCTCACCCCTCGGGGCATCGAACACTGAAGCTTTCTTT.

The chain links TRBV7-9 to TRBJ2-3; D ambiguous. The CDR3 loop spans 18 amino acids. Germline V lookup: CDR1 SEHNR, CDR2 FQNEAQ (reference sequence). Trimming took 1 base from V and 0 from J, leaving 17 bases between them. CDR3 coding DNA: TGTGCCAGCAGCTTAGAGGCTTGGACCAGGCCTAGCACAGATACGCAGTATTTT. As protein: CASSLEAWTRPSTDTQYF.

The chain carries TRBV10-3 and TRBJ2-1; D ambiguous. The ends were cut back, 6 bases at V and 8 bases at J, with 8 bases in the middle. CDR1 is ENHRY, CDR2 SYGVKD, per germline. This CDR3 contains 11 residues. CDR3 sequence reads: CAIRSADEQFF. The CDR3 DNA follows: TGTGCCATCAGGAGCGCGGATGAGCAGTTCTTC.

The chain's CDR3 is CASSELFPLSSYEQYF. Here the CDR3 DNA reads TGTGCCAGCAGTGAATTGTTCCCTCTAAGCTCCTACGAGCAGTACTTC. This chain uses TRBV2 with TRBJ2-7; D unresolved. V shed 2 bases and J shed 0 bases, with 14 bases lying between them. The CDR3 sequence is 16 residues long. The V gene's germline CDR1 is SNHLY and CDR2 FYNNEI.